One and the same sample provided the 27 T cell receptor beta chains below, sequenced in a study of radiation and T cells in renal cell carcinoma. The assay was immunoSEQ multiplex PCR, and TCRdb's table has in-frame clones only and misses some. The table records tens of thousands of clones, roughly 79% of them present only once. Time point specified: blood 2 weeks post-SBRT. As to treatment: 15 Gy SBRT to primary tumor, nephrectomy 4 weeks later. Sequences were derived from blood, sampled from a patient whose treatment included radiotherapy and nephrectomy. These receptors all stem from a man aged 55 to 69 with renal cell carcinoma.

V is TRBV7-9 and J is TRBJ2-1; TRBD2 aligns across 14 bases. This CDR3 has 17 residues. CDR1 and CDR2 from the germline V gene are SEHNR and FQNEAQ (reference sequence). V lost 5 bases and J lost 7; bases outside the gene matches: 10. DNA for the CDR3: TGTGCCAGCAGCCTAAATACCGGGACTAGCGGGAGAAATGAGCAGTTCTTC. It yields the protein CASSLNTGTSGRNEQFF.

The chain uses TRBV4-2 and TRBJ2-5; 8 bases match TRBD1. Germline trimming cut 3 bases from V and 5 bases from J; bases unmatched to any gene: 2. There are 13 residues in the CDR3. The germline V gene encodes CDR1 LGHNA and CDR2 YNFKEQ. The DNA of the CDR3 is TGTGCCAGCAGCCAGGACAGGGACGAGACCCAGTACTTC. Its protein is CASSQDRDETQYF.

The genes are TRBV11-3 and TRBJ2-3; the D gene is possibly TRBD1 (5 bases). The germline gives CDR1 SGHNT, CDR2 YENEEA. Trimming pared 0 bases from V and 8 bases from J, leaving 15 bases between. This CDR3 is 15 amino acids long. The CDR3 here is CASSLESRVKGTQYF. DNA of the CDR3: TGTGCCAGCAGCTTAGAGTCCAGGGTTAAGGGTACGCAGTATTTT.

The V and J genes are TRBV7-7 and TRBJ2-5, with TRBD2 as a possible D gene (5 bases). Per the germline V gene, CDR1 is SSHAT and CDR2 is FNYEAQ (reference sequence). The CDR3 consists of 14 residues. The V gene lost 2 bases and the J gene lost 7 bases, with 14 bases spanning the gap. This chain's CDR3 is CASSLSLAYGTQYF. CDR3 in DNA: TGTGCCAGCAGCTTATCCCTAGCCTACGGGACCCAGTACTTC. The full variable domain, completed using reference TRBV7-7 and TRBJ2-5, is GAGVSQSPRYKVTKRGQDVTLRCDPISSHATLYWYQQALGQGPEFLTYFNYEAQPDKSGLPSDRFSAERPEGSISTLTIQRTEQRDSAMYRCASSLSLAYGTQYFGPGTRLLVL.

The chain has TRBV7-9 and TRBJ1-5; D unresolved. Germline V gene lookup returns CDR1 SEHNR and CDR2 FQNEAQ (reference sequence). V was cut by 7 bases and J by 2 bases, with 12 bases left in between. The CDR3 extends over 14 amino acids. CDR3 DNA: TGTGCCAGCACGGGGAGTAGTGGCAATCAGCCCCAGCATTTT. It codes for CASTGSSGNQPQHF.

V and J are TRBV19 and TRBJ1-6, with a possible D match to TRBD1 (6 bases). V was pared by 5 bases and J by 10 bases, with 30 bases between. This CDR3 is built from 19 residues. Germline lookup yields CDR1 LNHDA and CDR2 SQIVND (reference sequence). The CDR3 DNA reads TGTGCCAGTAGTCCTCGTTTGTCGGAACAGGGTTGGGGGAGATCACCCCTCCACTTT. Translated, it gives CASSPRLSEQGWGRSPLHF.

The chain carries TRBV6-1 and TRBJ1-2; 7 bases fit TRBD1. In germline, CDR1 is MNHNS, CDR2 SASEGT. The CDR3 runs to 13 residues. V trimming: 5 bases; J trimming: 4 bases; junction bases outside the gene matches: 4. CDR3 DNA: TGTGCCAGCAGTCGGGACAGTAGCTATGGCTACACCTTC. Translating gives CASSRDSSYGYTF.

The V call is TRBV18, the J call TRBJ2-7; D may be TRBD1 (6 bases). The CDR3 is 16 amino acids. Trimming cost V 4 bases and J 3 bases, with 19 bases left between them. The germline V gene encodes CDR1 KGHSH and CDR2 LQKENI. The chain's CDR3 is CASSRFPGQEIYEQYV. Written as DNA, the CDR3 is TGTGCCAGCTCACGATTCCCGGGACAAGAAATCTACGAGCAGTACGTC.

Many counts were recorded for this clone. The V and J genes are TRBV30 and TRBJ1-1, with D unclear. The V gene's germline CDR1 is GTSNPN and CDR2 SVGIG (reference sequence). V lost 5 bases, J lost 1 base, and 11 bases lay in between. The CDR3 is 13 amino acids. The CDR3 loop reads CAWSQATNTEAFF. For the CDR3, the DNA is TGTGCCTGGTCCCAGGCTACGAACACTGAAGCTTTCTTT.

The genes are TRBV7-2 and TRBJ1-6, with D hard to call. This CDR3 contains 16 residues. The germline V gene encodes CDR1 SGHTA and CDR2 FQGNSA. V was pared by 3 bases and J by 9 bases, with 18 bases between. CDR3 in amino acids: CASSLRQAGYGSPLHF. In DNA, the CDR3 is TGTGCCAGCAGCTTGCGGCAGGCGGGGTATGGTTCACCCCTCCACTTT. Full variable domain (missing parts from reference TRBV7-2 and TRBJ1-6): GAGVSQSPSNKVTEKGKDVELRCDPISGHTALYWYRQSLGQGLEFLIYFQGNSAPDKSGLPSDRFSAERTGGSVSTLTIQRTQQEDSAVYLCASSLRQAGYGSPLHFGNGTRLTVT.

The chain carries TRBV6-1 and TRBJ1-5, with 9 bases that match TRBD1. Germline V CDR1 and CDR2: MNHNS, SASEGT. Trimming cost V 4 bases and J 0 bases; bases outside gene matches: 10. This CDR3 has 18 amino acids. The CDR3 nucleotides are TGTGCCAGCAGTGGCCGGGACAGGGATCCCATTAGCAATCAGCCCCAGCATTTT. Protein: CASSGRDRDPISNQPQHF.

V is TRBV13 and J is TRBJ1-2; TRBD1 matches 9 bases. This CDR3 region has 15 residues. J lost 3 bases, V lost 4 bases, and 6 bases had no gene match. CDR1 is PRHDT and CDR2 is FYEKMQ in the germline V gene (reference sequence). DNA of the CDR3: TGTGCCAGCAGCTCCCGCTGGGACAGGGACTATGGCTACACCTTC. Its translation is CASSSRWDRDYGYTF.

The table lists this clone with a few counts. The chain uses TRBV4-3 and TRBJ2-7; the match to TRBD1 covers 9 bases. Trimming took 4 bases from V and 5 from J; bases not matched to a gene: 12. CDR1 LGHNA and CDR2 YSLEER come from the germline V gene. This CDR3 is 16 amino acids long. The CDR3 nucleotides read TGCGCCAGCAGCCCCTGGGCGGGACAGGGTCCCAACGAGCAGTACTTC. Protein product: CASSPWAGQGPNEQYF.

This chain connects TRBV6-5 to TRBJ2-7, with TRBD1 matching over 8 bases. This CDR3 has 15 amino acids. Unmatched junction bases numbered 7, after V lost 2 bases and J lost 4 bases. CDR1 is MNHEY and CDR2 is SVGAGI in the germline V gene. Here the CDR3 DNA reads TGTGCCAGCAGTTACGACAGGGGCGTAAGATACGAGCAGTACGTC. Translating it yields CASSYDRGVRYEQYV.

The rearrangement uses TRBV15 and TRBJ1-1; maybe TRBD1 (5 bases). This CDR3 is built from 13 residues. CDR1 is LNHNV and CDR2 is YYDKDF in the germline V gene (reference sequence). The germline V and J ends were trimmed by 3 bases and 7 bases, with 12 bases remaining between them. The CDR3, as DNA: TGTGCCACCAGCAGTGCCCGGGGGGGTGAAGCTTTCTTT. Translation gives CATSSARGGEAFF.

This chain connects TRBV5-1 to TRBJ2-5; TRBD1 might be the D (5 bases). Per the germline V gene, CDR1 is SGHRS and CDR2 is YFSETQ. Between the trimmed V and J ends, which lost 3 bases and 5 bases, there was a span of 11 bases. The CDR3 is 13 residues long. The CDR3: CASSSTVRETQYF. In nucleotides, the CDR3 is TGCGCCAGCAGCTCGACAGTTCGGGAGACCCAGTACTTC.

Worth noting for this clone: A junction boundary mismatches the germline segment, possibly from a read error. The rearrangement uses TRBV7-2 and TRBJ2-3; D may match TRBD1 or TRBD2 (5 bases each). The CDR3 spans 12 residues. Germline V gene data show CDR1 as SGHTA and CDR2 as FQGNSA. In DNA form, the CDR3 reads TGTGCCAGCAGCTTAGCTTCGGGACGGCTGACCTTT. Residues: CASSLASGRLTF. Looking up the rest from reference TRBV7-2 and TRBJ2-3 gives the full variable domain: GAGVSQSPSNKVTEKGKDVELRCDPISGHTALYWYRQSLGQGLEFLIYFQGNSAPDKSGLPSDRFSAERTGGSVSTLTIQRTQQEDSAVYLCASSLASGRLTFGPGTRLTVL.

The chain uses TRBV6-5 and TRBJ2-5; the D gene is possibly TRBD1 (6 bases). Trimming took off 6 bases at V and 5 bases at J, with 19 bases between the two ends. Germline lookup yields CDR1 MNHEY and CDR2 SVGAGI. CDR3 size: 15 residues. The CDR3 DNA reads as TGTGCCAGCAGACCGAATCGGGACACCCAGGAGACCCAGTACTTC. This codes for CASRPNRDTQETQYF.

The chain combines TRBV5-1 with TRBJ1-5; D gene ambiguous. Trimming removed 0 bases at V and 3 bases at J, with 10 bases between. Germline CDR1 and CDR2: SGHRS and YFSETQ. The CDR3 has 15 amino acids. CDR3 sequence (DNA): TGCGCCAGCAGCTTGGATTGGGGAGACAATCAGCCCCAGCATTTT. This sequence encodes CASSLDWGDNQPQHF.

This chain uses TRBV27 with TRBJ1-5, with a weak D call TRBD1 (6 bases). Germline V gene lookup returns CDR1 MNHEY and CDR2 SMNVEV (reference sequence). This CDR3 spans 14 amino acids. V was cut by 1 base and J by 3 bases, with 7 bases left in between. CDR3 DNA sequence: TGTGCCAGCAGTTTATGGGGGCACAATCAGCCCCAGCATTTT. Translating it yields CASSLWGHNQPQHF.

This clone has just a few counts. This sequence joins TRBV11-2 and TRBJ2-7, with D perhaps TRBD2 (5 bases). The ends were cut back, 7 bases at V and 5 bases at J, with 21 bases in the middle. This CDR3 has 15 amino acids. The germline gives CDR1 SGHAT, CDR2 FQNNGV. CDR3 nucleotides: TGTGCCAGCACCTTCCGAGGGCTAGCAGGCAACGAGCAGTACTTC. Amino acid sequence: CASTFRGLAGNEQYF.

This clone was counted a single time. This rearrangement joins TRBV2 to TRBJ2-3; D gene unclear. Per the germline V gene, CDR1 is SNHLY and CDR2 is FYNNEI. V was shortened by 5 bases and J by 8 bases, with 14 bases between the two germline ends. CDR3 length: 13 residues. The chain's CDR3 is CASSTDHSSTQYF. CDR3 coding DNA: TGTGCCAGCAGTACCGACCATTCCAGTACGCAGTATTTT.

The chain joins TRBV5-6 to TRBJ2-7, with TRBD1 identical over 7 bases. This CDR3 has 13 amino acids. Germline-derived CDR1 and CDR2 are SGHDT and YYEEEE. V lost 3 bases to trimming and J lost 3 bases; unmatched junction nucleotides: 3. Written as DNA, the CDR3 is TGTGCCAGCAGCTACGGGACAGACTACGAGCAGTACTTC. It encodes CASSYGTDYEQYF.

This chain joins TRBV5-4 and TRBJ1-4; D gene unclear. V lost 2 bases to trimming and J lost 11 bases, with 13 bases between them. Germline V lookup: CDR1 SGHNT, CDR2 YYREEE (reference sequence). This CDR3 comprises 13 residues. The CDR3 loop reads CASSLEGSGKLFF. DNA for the CDR3: TGTGCCAGCAGCTTAGAGGGATCGGGGAAACTGTTTTTT.

J is TRBJ2-7 and V is TRBV5-1, with 9 bases lining up with TRBD2. This CDR3 region has 14 residues. Germline CDR1 is SGHRS and CDR2 is YFSETQ. J gave up 1 base and V 1 base, and 0 bases lay outside the gene matches. CDR3 DNA: TGCGCCAGCAGCTTGACTAGCGGGTCCTACGAGCAGTACGTC. Protein: CASSLTSGSYEQYV.

There are a few counts of this clone. V and J are TRBV7-9 and TRBJ2-1; D call uncertain. The CDR3 length is 13 residues. The ends were cut back, 4 bases at V and 9 bases at J, with 13 bases in the middle. Germline lookup yields CDR1 SEHNR and CDR2 FQNEAQ (reference sequence). This chain's CDR3 is CASSSDHYGEQFF. CDR3 bases: TGTGCCAGCAGCTCAGACCACTATGGTGAGCAGTTCTTC.

In DNA, the CDR3 is TGTGCCAGCAGTGAGACAGAAACTAATGAAAAACTGTTTTTT. Its translation: CASSETETNEKLFF. The gene calls are TRBV2 and TRBJ1-4, with D perhaps matching TRBD1 (5 bases). Trimming removed 3 bases at V and 1 base at J, with 6 bases between. The CDR3 runs 14 residues. Germline V gives CDR1 SNHLY, CDR2 FYNNEI.